These 8 T cell receptor beta chains were all obtained from the same sample, sequenced in a study of blood T cell repertoires in COVID-19 (dated by TCRdb to 2020 to 2021). The method was the immunoSEQ multiplex PCR assay. The immuneACCESS repertoire file appears here via TCRdb, limited to in-frame rearrangements. These files lack a portion of the clones; in checked studies, under half of the deficit traces to unresolved V genes, and the cause of the others is not known. Recorded for this sample are around 100,000 clones; around four fifths of them occurred a single time. The biggest ten clones account for 9.5% to 13% of the sample. Sequenced: peripheral blood. Receptor source: a woman in her 70s with acute or convalescent COVID-19.

Comment on this clone: An end of the junction does not agree with germline; a read error may underlie this. The chain joins TRBV5-1 to TRBJ2-7; D not certain. Germline V gene data show CDR1 as SGHRS and CDR2 as YFSETQ. This CDR3 has 15 residues. The CDR3 sequence: CASSLALADSYGQYF. The DNA of the CDR3 is TGCGCCAGCAGCTTGGCCTTGGCAGACTCCTACGGGCAGTACTTC.

The CDR3 sequence: CASRNQQGAGELFF. The CDR3 nucleotides read TGTGCCAGCAGGAATCAACAGGGGGCTGGGGAGCTGTTTTTT. V usage is TRBV2 and J usage is TRBJ2-2; 9 nucleotides agree with TRBD1. CDR3 length: 14 amino acids. From germline, CDR1 is SNHLY and CDR2 FYNNEI. Trimming took 6 bases from V and 8 from J; bases not matched to a gene: 7.

The chain couples TRBV11-2 to TRBJ1-1; no firm D call. V was cut by 0 bases and J by 1 base, with 12 bases left in between. This CDR3 region has 16 residues. CDR1 and CDR2 (germline): SGHAT, FQNNGV. The CDR3, as DNA: TGTGCCAGCAGCTTAGATTCGGTCGCCAAGAACACTGAAGCTTTCTTT. Its translation is CASSLDSVAKNTEAFF.

The chain carries TRBV6-2 or TRBV6-3 and TRBJ2-7, with TRBD1 identical over 8 bases. Trimming took 5 bases from V and 0 from J; bases not matched to a gene: 9. This CDR3 is 16 amino acids long. From germline, CDR1 is MNHEY and CDR2 SVGEGT. The CDR3 nucleotides are TGTGCCAGCAGTGTGTTCCCGGGACAGGTCTCCTACGAGCAGTACTTC. The encoded protein is CASSVFPGQVSYEQYF.

V usage is TRBV5-8 and J usage is TRBJ1-5; D unresolved. The CDR3 has 14 amino acids. Per the germline V gene, CDR1 is SGHTS and CDR2 is YDEGEE. Deletions cut 3 bases from V and 7 bases from J, with 14 bases between. For the CDR3, the DNA is TGTGCCAGCAGCTATCCTTCTGACTGGCAGCCCCAGCATTTT. It codes for CASSYPSDWQPQHF.

The rearrangement links TRBV29-1 to TRBJ1-1, with 9 bases lining up with TRBD1. Losses at the gene ends were 4 bases for V and 5 bases for J; bases not matched to a gene: 5. This CDR3 spans 13 amino acids. CDR1 is SQVTM, CDR2 ANQGSEA, per germline. CDR3 nucleotide sequence: TGCAGCGTTGCCCGGACAGGGGAGACTGAAGCTTTCTTT. Protein sequence: CSVARTGETEAFF.

The J gene is TRBJ1-4, the V gene TRBV4-3; 7 bases agree with TRBD1. The CDR3 runs to 16 residues. Trimming at V came to 0 bases and at J to 7 bases, leaving 8 bases not matched to a gene. The germline CDR1 and CDR2 sequences are LGHNA and YSLEER. The CDR3 bases are TGCGCCAGCAGCCAAGATCGTCAGCAGGGGGGTGAAAAACTGTTTTTT. Translation: CASSQDRQQGGEKLFF.

In nucleotides, the CDR3 is TGTGCCAGCGGAAAGGGGCAGAACACTGAAGCTTTCTTT. Translating gives CASGKGQNTEAFF. The V gene is TRBV7-3, the J gene TRBJ1-1, with D possibly being TRBD1 (5 bases). Between the trimmed V and J ends, which lost 8 bases and 1 base, there was a span of 11 bases. Germline V gene sequence: CDR1 SGHTA, CDR2 FQGTGA. CDR3 length equals 13 residues.